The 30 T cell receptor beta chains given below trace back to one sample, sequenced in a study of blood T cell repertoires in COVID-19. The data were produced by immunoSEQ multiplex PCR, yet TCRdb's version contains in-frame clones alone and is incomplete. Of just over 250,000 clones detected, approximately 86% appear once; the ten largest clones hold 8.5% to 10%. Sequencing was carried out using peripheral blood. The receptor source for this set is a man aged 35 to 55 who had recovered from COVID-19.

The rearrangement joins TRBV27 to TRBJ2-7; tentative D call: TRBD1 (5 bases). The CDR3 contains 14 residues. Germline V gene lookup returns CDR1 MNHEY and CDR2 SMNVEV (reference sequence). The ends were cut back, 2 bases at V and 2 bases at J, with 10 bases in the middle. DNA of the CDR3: TGTGCCAGCAGTTTAAAGACAGTACCCTACGAGCAGTACTTC. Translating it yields CASSLKTVPYEQYF.

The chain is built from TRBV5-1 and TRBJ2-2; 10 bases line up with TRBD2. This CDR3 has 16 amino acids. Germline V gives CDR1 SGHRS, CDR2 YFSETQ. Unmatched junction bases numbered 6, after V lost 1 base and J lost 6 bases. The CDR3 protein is CASSLTSGMGAGELFF. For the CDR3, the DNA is TGCGCCAGCAGCTTGACTAGCGGGATGGGTGCCGGGGAGCTGTTTTTT.

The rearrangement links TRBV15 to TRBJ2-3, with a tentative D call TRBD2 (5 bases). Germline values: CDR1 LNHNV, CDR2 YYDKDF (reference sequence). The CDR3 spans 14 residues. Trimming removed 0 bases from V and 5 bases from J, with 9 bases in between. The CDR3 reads CATSRELDLDTQYF. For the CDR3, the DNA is TGTGCCACCAGCAGAGAACTAGACCTAGATACGCAGTATTTT. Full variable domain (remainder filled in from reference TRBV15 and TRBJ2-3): DAMVIQNPRYQVTQFGKPVTLSCSQTLNHNVMYWYQQKSSQAPKLLFHYYDKDFNNEADTPDNFQSRRPNTSFCFLDIRSPGLGDTAMYLCATSRELDLDTQYFGPGTRLTVL.

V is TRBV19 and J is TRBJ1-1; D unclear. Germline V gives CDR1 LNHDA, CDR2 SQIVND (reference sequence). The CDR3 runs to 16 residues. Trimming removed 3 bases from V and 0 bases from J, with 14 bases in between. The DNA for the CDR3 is TGTGCCAGTAGTATCCTCCCTAATATCATGAACACTGAAGCTTTCTTT. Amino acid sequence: CASSILPNIMNTEAFF.

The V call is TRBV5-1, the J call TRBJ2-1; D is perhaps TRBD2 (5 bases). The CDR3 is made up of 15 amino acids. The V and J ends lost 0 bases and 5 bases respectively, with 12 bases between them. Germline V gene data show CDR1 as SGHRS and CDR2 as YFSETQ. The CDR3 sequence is CASSLDTRPNNEQFF. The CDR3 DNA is TGCGCCAGCAGCTTGGATACTAGACCCAACAATGAGCAGTTCTTC.

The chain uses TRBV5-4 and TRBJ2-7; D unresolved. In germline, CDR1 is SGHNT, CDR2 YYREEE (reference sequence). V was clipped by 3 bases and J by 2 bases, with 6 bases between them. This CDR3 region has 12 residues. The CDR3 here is CASSSTAYEQYF. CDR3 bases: TGTGCCAGCAGCTCTACCGCCTACGAGCAGTACTTC.

The CDR3 DNA is TGTGCCAGCATTCAAAACGGACTAGCGGGCACCGGGGAGCTGTTTTTT. Translating it yields CASIQNGLAGTGELFF. The V call is TRBV2, the J call TRBJ2-2; TRBD2 matches at 11 bases. With 7 bases clipped from V and 4 bases from J, the junction kept 8 bases outside the gene matches. Germline V gives CDR1 SNHLY, CDR2 FYNNEI. The CDR3 is 16 amino acids.

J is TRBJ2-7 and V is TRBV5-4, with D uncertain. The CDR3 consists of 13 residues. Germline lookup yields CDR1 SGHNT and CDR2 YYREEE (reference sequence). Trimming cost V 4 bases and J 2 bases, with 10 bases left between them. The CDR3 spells CASSKTQTYEQYF. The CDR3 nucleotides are TGTGCCAGCAGCAAGACTCAAACCTACGAGCAGTACTTC.

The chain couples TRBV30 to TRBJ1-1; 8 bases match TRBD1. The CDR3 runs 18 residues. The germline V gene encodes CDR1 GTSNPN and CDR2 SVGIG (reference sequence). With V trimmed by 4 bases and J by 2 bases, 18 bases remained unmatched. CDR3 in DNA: TGTGCCTGGAACAGTGGATCGACAGGGGTCTACGGTAACACTGAAGCTTTCTTT. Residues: CAWNSGSTGVYGNTEAFF.

For the CDR3, the DNA is TGTGCCAGCAGTGAAGGGCAGGGCCCTACCTACGAGCAGTACTTC. It specifies CASSEGQGPTYEQYF. The chain uses TRBV2 and TRBJ2-7, with D possibly matching TRBD1 (5 bases). CDR1 and CDR2 (germline): SNHLY, FYNNEI. The CDR3 spans 15 residues. The V and J ends lost 1 base and 2 bases respectively, with 12 bases between them.

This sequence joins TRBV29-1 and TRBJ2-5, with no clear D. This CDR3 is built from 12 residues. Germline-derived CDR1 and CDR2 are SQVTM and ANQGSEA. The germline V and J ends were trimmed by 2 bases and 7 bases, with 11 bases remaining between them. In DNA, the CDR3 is TGCAGCGTTGAATTTCGGGTAGCGACCCAGTACTTC. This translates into CSVEFRVATQYF.

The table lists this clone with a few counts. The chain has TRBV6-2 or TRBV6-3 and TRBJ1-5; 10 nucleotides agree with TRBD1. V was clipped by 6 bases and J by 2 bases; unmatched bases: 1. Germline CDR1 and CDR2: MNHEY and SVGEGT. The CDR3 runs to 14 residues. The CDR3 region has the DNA TGTGCCAGCAGCGGACAGGGGGGCAATCAGCCCCAGCATTTT. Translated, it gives CASSGQGGNQPQHF.

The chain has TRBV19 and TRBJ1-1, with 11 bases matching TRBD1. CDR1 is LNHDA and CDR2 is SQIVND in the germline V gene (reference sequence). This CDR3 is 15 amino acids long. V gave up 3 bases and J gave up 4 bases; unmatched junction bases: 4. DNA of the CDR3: TGTGCCAGTAGTATGGGACAGGGGGGCGGCACTGAAGCTTTCTTT. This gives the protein CASSMGQGGGTEAFF.

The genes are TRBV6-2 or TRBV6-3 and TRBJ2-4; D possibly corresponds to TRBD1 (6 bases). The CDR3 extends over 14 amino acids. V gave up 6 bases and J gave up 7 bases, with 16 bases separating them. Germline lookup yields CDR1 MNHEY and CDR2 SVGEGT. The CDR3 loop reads CASSHNRVLNIQYF. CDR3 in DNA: TGTGCCAGCAGCCATAACAGGGTTCTTAACATTCAGTACTTC.

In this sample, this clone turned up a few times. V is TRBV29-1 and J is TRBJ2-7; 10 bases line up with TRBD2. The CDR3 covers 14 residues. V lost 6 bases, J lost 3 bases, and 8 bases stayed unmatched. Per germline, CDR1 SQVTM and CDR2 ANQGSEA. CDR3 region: CSVTLAGSVYEQYF. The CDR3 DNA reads TGCAGCGTCACACTAGCGGGGAGTGTCTACGAGCAGTACTTC.

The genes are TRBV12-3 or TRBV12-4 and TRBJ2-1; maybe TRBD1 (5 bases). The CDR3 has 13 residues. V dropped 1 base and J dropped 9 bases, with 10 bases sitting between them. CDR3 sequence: CASSLEGWGEQFF. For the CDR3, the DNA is TGTGCCAGCAGTTTAGAGGGGTGGGGTGAGCAGTTCTTC.

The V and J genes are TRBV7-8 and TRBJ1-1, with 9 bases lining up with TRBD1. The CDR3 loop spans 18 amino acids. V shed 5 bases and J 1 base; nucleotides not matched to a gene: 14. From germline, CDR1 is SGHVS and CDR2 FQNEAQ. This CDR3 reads CASSPRPPGQGWNTEAFF. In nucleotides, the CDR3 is TGTGCCAGCAGCCCCAGACCTCCGGGACAGGGTTGGAACACTGAAGCTTTCTTT.

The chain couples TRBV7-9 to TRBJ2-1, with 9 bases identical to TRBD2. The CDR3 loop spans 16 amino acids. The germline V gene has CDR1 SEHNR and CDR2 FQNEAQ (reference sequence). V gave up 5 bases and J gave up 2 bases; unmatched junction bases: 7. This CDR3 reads CASSASIAGAYNEQFF. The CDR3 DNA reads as TGTGCCAGCAGCGCATCAATAGCGGGGGCCTACAATGAGCAGTTCTTC.

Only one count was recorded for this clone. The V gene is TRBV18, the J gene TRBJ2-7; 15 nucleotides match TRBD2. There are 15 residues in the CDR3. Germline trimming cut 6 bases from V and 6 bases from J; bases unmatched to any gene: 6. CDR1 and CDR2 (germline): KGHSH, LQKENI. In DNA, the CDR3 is TGTGCCAGCTCCCCAGCGGGACTAGCGGGGGGCGAGCAGTACTTC. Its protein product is CASSPAGLAGGEQYF.

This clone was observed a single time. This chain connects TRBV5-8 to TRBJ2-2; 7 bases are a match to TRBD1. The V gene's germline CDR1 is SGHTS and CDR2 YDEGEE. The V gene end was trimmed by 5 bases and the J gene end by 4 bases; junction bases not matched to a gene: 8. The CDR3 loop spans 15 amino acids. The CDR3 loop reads CASRYDRERTGELFF. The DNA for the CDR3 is TGTGCCAGCAGGTACGACAGGGAGCGCACCGGGGAGCTGTTTTTT.

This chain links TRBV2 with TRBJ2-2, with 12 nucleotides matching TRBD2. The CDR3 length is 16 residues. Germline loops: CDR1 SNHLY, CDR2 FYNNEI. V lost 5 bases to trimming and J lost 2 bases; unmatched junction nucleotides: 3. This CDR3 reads CASSPTSGGNTGELFF. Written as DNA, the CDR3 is TGTGCCAGCAGTCCGACTAGCGGGGGTAACACCGGGGAGCTGTTTTTT.

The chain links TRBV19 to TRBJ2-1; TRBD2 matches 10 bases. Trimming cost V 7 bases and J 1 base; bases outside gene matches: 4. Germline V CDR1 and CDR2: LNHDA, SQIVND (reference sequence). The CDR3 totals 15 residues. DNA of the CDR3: TGTGCCAGTAAGTCTAGCGGGGGTTCCTACAATGAGCAGTTCTTC. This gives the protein CASKSSGGSYNEQFF.

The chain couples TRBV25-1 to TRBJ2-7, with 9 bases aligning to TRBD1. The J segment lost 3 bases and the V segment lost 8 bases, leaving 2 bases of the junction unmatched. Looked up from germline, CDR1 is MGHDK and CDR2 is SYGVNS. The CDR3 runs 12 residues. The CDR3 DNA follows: TGTGCCAGCCGGGACAGGGTCTACGAGCAGTACTTC. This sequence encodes CASRDRVYEQYF.

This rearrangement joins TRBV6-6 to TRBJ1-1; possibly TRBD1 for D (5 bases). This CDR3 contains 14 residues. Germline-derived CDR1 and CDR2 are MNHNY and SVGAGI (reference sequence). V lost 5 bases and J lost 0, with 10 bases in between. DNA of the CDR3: TGTGCCAGCAGTGCGGGACTAATGAACACTGAAGCTTTCTTT. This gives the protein CASSAGLMNTEAFF.

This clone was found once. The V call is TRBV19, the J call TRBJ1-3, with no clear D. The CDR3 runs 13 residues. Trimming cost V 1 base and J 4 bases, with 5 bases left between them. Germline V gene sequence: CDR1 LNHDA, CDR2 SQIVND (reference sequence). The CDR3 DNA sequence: TGTGCCAGTAGTATAGCCCCGGGAAACACCATATATTTT. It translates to CASSIAPGNTIYF. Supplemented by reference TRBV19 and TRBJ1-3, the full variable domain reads DGGITQSPKYLFRKEGQNVTLSCEQNLNHDAMYWYRQDPGQGLRLIYYSQIVNDFQKGDIAEGYSVSREKKESFPLTVTSAQKNPTAFYLCASSIAPGNTIYFGEGSWLTVV.

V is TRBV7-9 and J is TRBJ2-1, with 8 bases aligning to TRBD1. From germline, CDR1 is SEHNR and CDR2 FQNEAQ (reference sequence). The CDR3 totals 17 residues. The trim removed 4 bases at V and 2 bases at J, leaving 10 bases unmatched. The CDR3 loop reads CASSSLDRAITYNEQFF. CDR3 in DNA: TGTGCCAGCAGCTCATTGGACAGGGCCATCACCTACAATGAGCAGTTCTTC.

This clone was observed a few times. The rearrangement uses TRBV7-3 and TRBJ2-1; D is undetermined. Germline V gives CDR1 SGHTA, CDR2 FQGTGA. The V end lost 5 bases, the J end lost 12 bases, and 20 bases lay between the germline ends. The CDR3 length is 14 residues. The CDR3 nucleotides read TGTGCCAGCAGCCCGCAACCCCAGGCGATAGGGCAGTTCTTC. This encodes CASSPQPQAIGQFF.

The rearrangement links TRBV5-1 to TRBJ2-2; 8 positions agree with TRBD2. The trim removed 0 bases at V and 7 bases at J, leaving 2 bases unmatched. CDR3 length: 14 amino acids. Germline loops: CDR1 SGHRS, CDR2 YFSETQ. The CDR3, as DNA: TGCGCCAGCAGCTTGGTGCGGGAGGTCGGGGAGCTGTTTTTT. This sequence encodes CASSLVREVGELFF.

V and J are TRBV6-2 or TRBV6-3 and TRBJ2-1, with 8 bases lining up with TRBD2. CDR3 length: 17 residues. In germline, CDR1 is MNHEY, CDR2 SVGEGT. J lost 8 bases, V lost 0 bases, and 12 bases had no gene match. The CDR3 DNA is TGTGCCAGCAGTTACTCACCCTCCGGGGGGGGCCGCGATGAGCAGTTCTTC. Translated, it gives CASSYSPSGGGRDEQFF.

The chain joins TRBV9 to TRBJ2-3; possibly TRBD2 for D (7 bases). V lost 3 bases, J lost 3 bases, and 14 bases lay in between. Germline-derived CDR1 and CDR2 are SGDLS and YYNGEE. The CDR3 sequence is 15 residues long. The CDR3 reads CASSAGGAPTDTQYF. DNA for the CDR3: TGTGCCAGCAGCGCTGGGGGGGCACCTACAGATACGCAGTATTTT.